This T cell receptor (beta chain) was found in a study of PD-1 blockade in classical Hodgkin lymphoma. Relapse was seen in all patients after autologous stem cell transplantation, and brentuximab vedotin exposure was variable. Assay used: immunoSEQ multiplex PCR; TCRdb lists only in-frame clones, some missing. The data hold about 27,000 clones, with about 78% observed a single time. This clone was counted a single time. CDR1 SGDLS and CDR2 YYNGEE come from the germline V gene. V was clipped by 2 bases and J by 8 bases, with 13 bases between them. The CDR3 is made up of 13 amino acids. This TCR came from a human donor with classical Hodgkin lymphoma. The V and J genes are TRBV9 and TRBJ1-1, with D hard to call. The sample here was peripheral blood mononuclear cells (PBMCs), taken before the second cycle of nivolumab. Here the CDR3 DNA reads TGTGCCAGCAGCGTGGGTTACATAAGCGAAGCTTTCTTT. Its protein is CASSVGYISEAFF.